This T cell receptor (beta chain) appears in the sequencing data of a study of blood T cell repertoires in COVID-19. About the study: Researchers got acute and convalescent COVID-19 samples from the United States, Italy and Spain.

The germline V gene encodes CDR1 MNHEY and CDR2 SVGEGT. The CDR3 is 18 amino acids. Trimming took 2 bases from V and 0 from J, leaving 16 bases between them. Repertoires were generated with immunoSEQ multiplex PCR, while TCRdb's copy carries only in-frame clones and drops some. The sample lists 150,000 to 200,000 clones, just under 90% seen once, with around an eighth in the top ten. J is TRBJ2-2 and V is TRBV6-2 or TRBV6-3, with a possible D match to TRBD2 (6 bases). The receptor's source is a woman in her sixties or seventies with COVID-19, enrolled during active disease. Sequencing was done on a sample of peripheral blood. CDR3 coding DNA: TGTGCCAGCAGTTACCCTACAGGTCGCGGGGCGAACACCGGGGAGCTGTTTTTT. Its protein is CASSYPTGRGANTGELFF.